The rows below give T cell receptor beta chains drawn from one sample of a study of monozygotic twins with cystic fibrosis. Repertoires were generated with immunoSEQ multiplex PCR, while TCRdb's copy carries only in-frame clones and drops some. The data show approximately 20,000 clones, approximately 97% seen once. The source material was blood. Every receptor here comes from a girl aged 5-17 years with cystic fibrosis. The CDR3 runs from the conserved cysteine through the conserved F or W. D genes are given only for firm matches. A row's size may be missing; if present it is once, few, many or a size class.

-	TRBV30	-	TRBJ1-2	TGTGCTGAGGGAGTAGGGAAATATGGCTACACCTTC	CAEGVGKYGYTF
-	TRBV2	TRBD1	TRBJ1-4	TGTGCCAGCACGGGACAGCTTAATGAAAAACTGTTTTTT	CASTGQLNEKLFF
-	TRBV5-1	TRBD2	TRBJ2-3	TGCGCCAGCAGCTTGGACGGGACTAGCGGGACAGATACGCAGTATTTT	CASSLDGTSGTDTQYF
-	TRBV7-9	-	TRBJ1-1	TGTGCCAGCAGCCGGGGGTCCCCCACTGAAGCTTTCTTT	CASSRGSPTEAFF
-	TRBV6-5	-	TRBJ2-3	TGTGCCAGCAGCTACCGAACGGGAGTAACAGATACGCAGTATTTT	CASSYRTGVTDTQYF
-	TRBV27	-	TRBJ2-7	TGTGCCAGCAGTTTCCACCCCTCCTACGAGCAGTACTTC	CASSFHPSYEQYF
-	TRBV2	-	TRBJ2-7	TGTGCCAGCAGTGCGCAAGCGCAAGAGACCTACGAGCAGTACTTC	CASSAQAQETYEQYF
-	TRBV15	-	TRBJ1-2	TGTGCCACCAGCAGAGGCACAGGTAGGGACGGCTACACCTTC	CATSRGTGRDGYTF
-	TRBV7-2	TRBD2	TRBJ2-7	TGTGCCAGCAGCTTGGGGCGGGAGGGAATATCCTACGAGCAGTACTTC	CASSLGREGISYEQYF
-	TRBV7-2	-	TRBJ2-3	TGTGCCAGCAGCCCATATCGGTCAGATACGCAGTATTTT	CASSPYRSDTQYF
once	TRBV28	-	TRBJ1-2	TGTGCCAGCAGTCCGGCGCGGCCAGGGAACTATGGCTACACCTTC	CASSPARPGNYGYTF
-	TRBV7-2	TRBD2	TRBJ2-3	TGTGCCAGCAGCAAAGCGGGAGGGCCCTCAGATACGCAGTATTTT	CASSKAGGPSDTQYF
-	TRBV25-1	-	TRBJ1-2	TGTGCCAGCAGTGAACAGGAGATTCATGGCTACACCTTC	CASSEQEIHGYTF
once	TRBV19	-	TRBJ2-3	TGTGCCAGTAGTATAGCGGTACTTACAGATACGCAGTATTTT	CASSIAVLTDTQYF
-	TRBV28	TRBD1	TRBJ1-5	TGTGCCAGCAGTCGCCCAGGGGGCTCTCAGCCCCAGCATTTT	CASSRPGGSQPQHF
-	TRBV28	TRBD2	TRBJ2-1	TGTGCCAGCAACCGACTAGCGGGCGAATACAATGAGCAGTTCTTC	CASNRLAGEYNEQFF
-	TRBV5-1	-	TRBJ1-2	TGCGCCAGCAGCTTGGTAGGTGGAGGCAACTATGGCTACACCTTC	CASSLVGGGNYGYTF
-	TRBV5-1	TRBD1	TRBJ1-2	TGCGCCAGCTTCGCCGGGACAGGGAATAACTATGGCTACACCTTC	CASFAGTGNNYGYTF
-	TRBV30	-	TRBJ2-7	TGTGCTGTACGGCAGAACTACGAGCAGTACTTC	CAVRQNYEQYF
once	TRBV5-1	-	TRBJ2-1	TGCGCCAGCAGCCTTGGTCCTTACAATGAGCAGTTCTTC	CASSLGPYNEQFF
-	TRBV6-5	TRBD1	TRBJ1-5	TGTGCCAGCAGCAATGACAGGGATAATCAGCCCCAGCATTTT	CASSNDRDNQPQHF
-	TRBV14	-	TRBJ2-2	TGTGCCAGCAGCCAGCGGTACAGCGAAAACACCGGGGAGCTGTTTTTT	CASSQRYSENTGELFF
-	TRBV27	-	TRBJ1-1	TGTGCCAGCAGTTTAAGGCCCCGGGGTTGGATAATGAACACTGAAGCTTTCTTT	CASSLRPRGWIMNTEAFF
-	TRBV27	-	TRBJ2-1	TGTGCCAGCAGTTTTGAAGGCAATGAGCAGTTCTTC	CASSFEGNEQFF
-	TRBV9	TRBD2	TRBJ2-5	TGTGCCAGCAGCGTACTACCAATGCGGGAGAAACAAGAGACCCAGTACTTC	CASSVLPMREKQETQYF
-	TRBV9	-	TRBJ2-3	TGTGCCAGCAGCGTAAAGTGGTTCGGGAGCACAGATACGCAGTATTTT	CASSVKWFGSTDTQYF
-	TRBV19	-	TRBJ1-1	TGTGCCAGTAGTACAAGGTGGACTGAAGCTTTCTTT	CASSTRWTEAFF
once	TRBV9	-	TRBJ1-3	TGTGCCAGCAATCTGGACGGAGGCTCTGGAAACACCATATATTTT	CASNLDGGSGNTIYF
-	TRBV5-1	TRBD1	TRBJ1-2	TGCGCCAGCAGCTTACAGGGGGCAGATGGCTACACCTTC	CASSLQGADGYTF
-	TRBV5-1	TRBD2	TRBJ2-1	TGCGCCAGCAGCTTGGGACTAGCGGGAGAATACAATGAGCAGTTCTTC	CASSLGLAGEYNEQFF
-	TRBV19	TRBD2	TRBJ2-1	TGTGCCAGTAATACCGGGACTACCAACAATGAGCAGTTCTTC	CASNTGTTNNEQFF
-	TRBV28	TRBD1	TRBJ1-5	TGTGCCAGCAGGGACAGGGTGGAGCAGCCCCAGCATTTT	CASRDRVEQPQHF
-	TRBV6-1	TRBD1	TRBJ2-1	TGTGCCAGTACAGGGGTAGGGGAGCAGTTCTTC	CASTGVGEQFF
-	TRBV5-1	TRBD2	TRBJ2-1	TGCGCCAGCAGCTCGACTAGCGGGAGTCTCAGGCATCATGAGCAGTTCTTC	CASSSTSGSLRHHEQFF
-	TRBV28	TRBD1	TRBJ2-7	TGTGCCAGCAGTGGCCGGGACAGGGGTGGCGAGCAGTACTTC	CASSGRDRGGEQYF
-	TRBV7-2	-	TRBJ2-1	TGTGCCAGCAGCTTAGGACTAGGGGTGGTCGGTGAGCAGTTCTTC	CASSLGLGVVGEQFF
-	TRBV7-2	-	TRBJ1-3	TGTGCCAGCAGCTTCCCGGGCTTGGGTGGAAACACCATATATTTT	CASSFPGLGGNTIYF
-	TRBV4-3	-	TRBJ1-1	TGCGCCAGCAGCCAAGATCGTCAATTGAACACTGAAGCTTTCTTT	CASSQDRQLNTEAFF
-	TRBV5-6	-	TRBJ1-3	TGTGCCAGCAGCTTTGCGACGTCTGACTCTGGAAACACCATATATTTT	CASSFATSDSGNTIYF
-	TRBV6-1	TRBD1	TRBJ1-1	TGTGCCAGCAGTGAACAGGGGGTTTCTGAAGCTTTCTTT	CASSEQGVSEAFF
-	TRBV7-2	-	TRBJ2-2	TGTGCCAGCAGCTCGACGGGTTCGAACACCGGGGAGCTGTTTTTT	CASSSTGSNTGELFF
-	TRBV6-6	-	TRBJ2-7	TGTGCCAGCAGTCACGACGGAACCTACGAGCAGTACTTC	CASSHDGTYEQYF
-	TRBV30	-	TRBJ2-4	TGTGCCTGGAGAGGGGCGGGAAAAAACATTCAGTACTTC	CAWRGAGKNIQYF
-	TRBV7-2	-	TRBJ2-7	TGTGCCAGCAGCTTAGCCTCTCGGGGAAACTACGAGCAGTACTTC	CASSLASRGNYEQYF
-	TRBV7-9	-	TRBJ1-1	TGTGCCAGCAGCTCTATTCGTGATAGCTTAAATAGGGAAGCTTTCTTT	CASSSIRDSLNREAFF
-	TRBV4-3	TRBD2	TRBJ2-3	TGCGCCAGCAGCCAAGAACCGGGACTAGCGGGAGATACGCAGTATTTT	CASSQEPGLAGDTQYF
once	TRBV2	TRBD1	TRBJ1-1	TGTGCCATCTACCGGGACAGTCTTATGAACACTGAAGCTTTCTTT	CAIYRDSLMNTEAFF
-	TRBV7-2	TRBD2	TRBJ2-3	TGTGCCAGCAGCCTAACGGGGGGTGGAGCCCGAACGCAGTATTTT	CASSLTGGGARTQYF
-	TRBV29-1	TRBD2	TRBJ2-1	TGCAGCGTCCCCGCGGGGGGGGGTGAGCAGTTCTTC	CSVPAGGGEQFF
-	TRBV5-6	TRBD2	TRBJ2-2	TGTGCCAGCAGCGGACGGACTAGCGGGAGAGGCACCGGGGAGCTGTTTTTT	CASSGRTSGRGTGELFF
-	TRBV5-1	TRBD2	TRBJ2-1	TGCGCCAGCCAGCGGGAGAGCTCCTACAATGAGCAGTTCTTC	CASQRESSYNEQFF
-	TRBV6-1	TRBD1	TRBJ2-3	TGTGCCAGCATTACAGGGGGCTTGGGCACAGATACGCAGTATTTT	CASITGGLGTDTQYF
-	TRBV4-1	TRBD1	TRBJ1-5	TGCGCCAGCAGCCCAAGGACAGGGAACAATCAGCCCCAGCATTTT	CASSPRTGNNQPQHF
-	TRBV2	-	TRBJ2-1	TGTGCCAGCAGTCTCGGAAGCGCCTACAATGAGCAGTTCTTC	CASSLGSAYNEQFF
-	TRBV27	TRBD1	TRBJ2-2	TGTGCCAGCAGTCCTCGACAGGGAGGGGAGCTGTTTTTT	CASSPRQGGELFF
-	TRBV28	TRBD2	TRBJ2-1	TGTGCCAGCAGTCTAGCGGGACCCCGAGGAGAGCAGTTCTTC	CASSLAGPRGEQFF
-	TRBV28	-	TRBJ1-2	TGTGCCAGCAGTCCCCCGGGGGGGTTGGGTGGCTACACCTTC	CASSPPGGLGGYTF
-	TRBV25-1	-	TRBJ1-4	TGTGCCAGCAGTGAAACTGGCCCAACTAATGAAAAACTGTTTTTT	CASSETGPTNEKLFF
-	TRBV10-3	-	TRBJ2-3	TGTGCCATCAGTGAGGCTCCCTCCCAAGATACGCAGTATTTT	CAISEAPSQDTQYF
-	TRBV19	TRBD1	TRBJ1-2	TGTGCCAGTAGTTCATTCGCCTCGACAGGGTTCTATGGCTACACCTTC	CASSSFASTGFYGYTF